This T cell receptor (beta chain) was captured in a study of blood T cell repertoires in COVID-19. Study at large: The United States, Italy and Spain provided the acute and convalescent COVID-19 samples.

TCRdb keeps only in-frame clones here, not all; method: immunoSEQ multiplex PCR. This repertoire shows hundreds of thousands of clones, 85% to 90% found once; its top ten account for around 1.1%. This study enrolled people aged about 18 to 100 from about two dozen US geographic areas. CDR1 and CDR2 (germline): SNHLY, FYNNEI. The V gene lost 2 bases and the J gene lost 6 bases, with 11 bases spanning the gap. This CDR3 comprises 15 residues. The sample comprised PBMCs or T cells enriched from blood (not recorded which). J is TRBJ1-6 and V is TRBV2; perhaps TRBD1 as D (6 bases). This clonotype originated in a man younger than 40 who had recovered from COVID-19. The CDR3 DNA is TGTGCCAGCAGTGAAATGCCAGGGGCTAATTCACCCCTCCACTTT. Amino acids: CASSEMPGANSPLHF.